This TCR beta chain was identified during a study of T cells in Graves' hyperthyroidism and ophthalmopathy. Amplification yielded TCR beta CDR3 regions, with RNA transcripts as the source. HTBI primers drove first-round RT-PCR of the TCR CDR3. TCRdb reprocessed the multiplex PCR reads with MiXCR, giving one entry per CDR3 protein. The sample comprises some 250,000 distinct CDR3 sequences, 13% to 15% of which are singletons, and more than 10% rests with the top ten. The CDR3 consists of 13 residues. Germline V gene data show CDR1 as LGHDT and CDR2 as YNNKEL (reference sequence). Trimming took off 4 bases at V and 2 bases at J, with 8 bases between the two ends.

J is TRBJ2-5 and V is TRBV3-1, with D maybe TRBD2 (6 bases). This receptor was taken from a woman aged 40 to 55 with Graves' hyperthyroidism that later progressed to Graves' ophthalmopathy. The sequencing input was blood. The CDR3 DNA is TGTGCCAGCAGCCGCCGGGAGCAAGAGACCCAGTACTTC. As protein: CASSRREQETQYF.